This T cell receptor beta chain comes out of a study of T cell responses to AZD1222 COVID-19 vaccine. The overall study: Second doses were pooled across both intervals (about 4 or about 12 weeks).

The study, taken as a whole, reports: Vaccine-associated CD4 TCRs ranged over spike, dominating at 160-218 and 743-854. Targeting of unmutated variant regions was reportedly seen in nearly half of spike-specific TCRs.

Clones were sequenced by immunoSEQ multiplex PCR, and TCRdb holds only the in-frame ones, with some missing. The data hold fewer than 110,000 clones, with over 70% observed a single time. CDR1 SGHTS and CDR2 YDEGEE come from the germline V gene. There are 17 residues in the CDR3. V gave up 0 bases and J gave up 3 bases; unmatched junction bases: 11. The table lists this clone with a count of one. Antigen specificity is unknown. The sample consisted of peripheral blood, taken on day 0 of AZD1222 vaccination. This clonotype was sampled from an adult in good health. This chain joins TRBV5-8 and TRBJ1-2, with 7 positions matching TRBD1. Here the CDR3 DNA reads TGTGCCAGCAGCTTGGACCTAGAGGGGGCGCGGGACTATGGCTACACCTTC. Translation: CASSLDLEGARDYGYTF.